Each of the 18 T cell receptor beta chains below was sequenced from the same sample in a study of T cells in women clearing cervical HPV infection. Generated by immunoSEQ multiplex PCR, the TCRdb table keeps only in-frame clones and is missing some. This listing includes approximately 44,000 clones. Material for sequencing was blood buffy coat. The receptor source for this set is a woman between 18 and 75 years old with a cervical HPV16 infection that either progressed to CIN3+ or cleared (not recorded which).

On this clone: The read comes to an end 3 residues before the CDR3 does, leaving the germline J gene to fill in the end. V gene TRBV18 combines with J gene TRBJ1-1; 7 bases are shared with TRBD1. Germline CDR1 and CDR2: KGHSH and LQKENI. With 1 base clipped from V and 1 base from J, the junction kept 6 bases outside the gene matches. The CDR3 consists of 16 residues. CDR3 sequence reads: CASSPRVDRANTEAFF. Incomplete CDR3 DNA: TGTGCCAGCTCACCACGGGTAGACAGGGCGAACACTGAA. The variable domain in full, with the rest retrieved from reference TRBV18 and TRBJ1-1, is NAGVMQNPRHLVRRRGQEARLRCSPMKGHSHVYWYRQLPEEGLKFMVYLQKENIIDESGMPKERFSAEFPKEGPSILRIQQVVRGDSAAYFCASSPRVDRANTEAFFGQGTRLTVV.

On this clone: The CDR3 end lies 3 residues beyond the end of the read and is filled in from the germline J gene. The chain joins TRBV5-1 to TRBJ1-3; possible D gene TRBD1, 6 bases. Trimming took 4 bases from V and 2 from J, leaving 13 bases between them. Germline V gene sequence: CDR1 SGHRS, CDR2 YFSETQ. This CDR3 is 15 amino acids long. The CDR3 spells CASSPRGGPGNTIYF. The CDR3 bases that were read are TGCGCCAGCAGCCCTCGCGGGGGCCCTGGAAACACC.

As to this clone: The read gets to within 3 residues of the CDR3 end, and the germline J gene fills in the rest. The rearrangement uses TRBV28 and TRBJ2-2; D is uncertain. V was clipped by 3 bases and J by 3 bases, with 8 bases between them. This CDR3 has 14 residues. CDR1 is MDHEN, CDR2 SYDVKM, per germline. The DNA read from the CDR3 is TGTGCCAGCAGTTTCCAAGTAGACACCGGGGAG. It is translated as CASSFQVDTGE. The whole CDR3 protein reads CASSFQVDTGELFF.

As for this clone: The sequenced fragment ends 3 residues before the CDR3 boundary, so the rest is inferred from the germline J gene. This chain connects TRBV4-1 to TRBJ2-7, with D tentatively TRBD2 (6 bases). The V and J ends lost 3 bases and 1 base respectively, with 16 bases between them. This CDR3 is built from 16 residues. The germline V gene has CDR1 MGHRA and CDR2 YSYEKL. CDR3 protein: CASSQASGTESYEQYF. Partial CDR3 DNA: TGCGCCAGCAGCCAGGCTTCCGGGACTGAGTCCTACGAG.

In the case of this clone: The sequence runs out 3 residues before the end of the CDR3; the remainder is reconstructed from the germline J gene. The J gene is TRBJ1-2, the V gene TRBV18; the D gene is possibly TRBD1 (6 bases). This CDR3 is 15 amino acids long. Germline V gene sequence: CDR1 KGHSH, CDR2 LQKENI. The CDR3: CASSPQGTSLGRYTF. The DNA read from the CDR3 is TGTGCCAGCTCACCACAGGGGACATCCCTCGGTCGT.

As for this clone: The sequenced fragment ends 3 residues before the CDR3 boundary, so the rest is inferred from the germline J gene. The rearrangement uses TRBV7-6 and TRBJ2-3; D call uncertain. The ends were cut back, 5 bases at V and 5 bases at J, with 11 bases in the middle. The germline gives CDR1 SGHVS, CDR2 FNYEAQ. This CDR3 spans 13 amino acids. The CDR3: CASSLRLLDTQYF. CDR3 DNA (partial): TGTGCCAGCAGCCTTCGACTGTTAGATACG.

The covered CDR3 bases are TGCAGCGTTGATGGAGAACTAGCGGGGAACACAGATACG. It encodes CSVDGELAGNTDT. The CDR3 in full is CSVDGELAGNTDTQYF. This chain links TRBV29-1 with TRBJ2-3, with 10 positions matching TRBD2. The read ends 3 residues before the CDR3 terminus; that terminus is restored from the germline J gene. The V gene's germline CDR1 is SQVTM and CDR2 ANQGSEA. The CDR3 has 16 residues. V trimming: 3 bases; J trimming: 2 bases; junction bases outside the gene matches: 8.

Of note for this clone: Read sequence stops 3 residues before the CDR3 end, and the germline J gene provides the missing end. This chain uses TRBV11-3 with TRBJ2-1; 8 positions agree with TRBD2. This CDR3 comprises 15 residues. Germline V gene data show CDR1 as SGHNT and CDR2 as YENEEA. V shed 5 bases and J 1 base; nucleotides not matched to a gene: 4. CDR3 loop: CASSSSGGSYNEQFF. The DNA read from the CDR3 is TGTGCCAGCAGCAGCAGCGGGGGATCCTACAATGAG.

On this clone: The read ends 3 residues before the CDR3 terminus; that terminus is restored from the germline J gene. The V call is TRBV11-3, the J call TRBJ1-1; 7 bases are a match to TRBD1. Germline CDR1 is SGHNT and CDR2 is YENEEA. V was pared by 2 bases and J by 4 bases, with 4 bases of the junction left unmatched. There are 14 residues in the CDR3. The CDR3 reads CASSLTGVGTEAFF. Partial CDR3 DNA: TGTGCCAGCAGCTTAACAGGGGTTGGCACTGAA.

Turning to this clone: The read comes to an end 3 residues before the CDR3 does, leaving the germline J gene to fill in the end. The chain carries TRBV20-1 and TRBJ1-1, with unresolved D. V lost 2 bases to trimming and J lost 0 bases, with 10 bases between them. CDR3 length: 14 amino acids. In germline, CDR1 is DFQATT, CDR2 SNEGSKA (reference sequence). Partial CDR3 DNA: TGCAGTGCTAGAAGGCCCCTTCTGAACACTGAA. Translation: CSARRPLLNTE. The whole CDR3 protein reads CSARRPLLNTEAFF.

A remark on this clone: The read halts 3 residues ahead of the CDR3 end, with the missing end drawn from the germline J gene. The chain carries TRBV20-1 and TRBJ2-5; D possibly corresponds to TRBD1 (6 bases). This CDR3 spans 11 amino acids. Deletions cut 6 bases from V and 6 bases from J, with 11 bases between. Germline assignment: CDR1 DFQATT and CDR2 SNEGSKA (reference sequence). Incomplete CDR3 DNA: TGCAGTGCAGTCGACAGGCAGACC. As protein: CSAVDRQT. The full CDR3 protein is CSAVDRQTQYF.

For this clone: The CDR3 end falls 3 residues outside the read, so it is completed with the germline J gene. The V and J genes are TRBV5-1 and TRBJ2-1, with D possibly TRBD2 on 6 matching bases. Germline V gene data show CDR1 as SGHRS and CDR2 as YFSETQ. This CDR3 comprises 13 residues. Trimming cost V 4 bases and J 5 bases, with 10 bases left between them. The sequenced CDR3 bases are TGCGCCAGCAGCCCCCCGGGGGACAATGAG. The encoded protein is CASSPPGDNE. The entire CDR3 protein is CASSPPGDNEQFF.

Points on this clone: The read is 3 residues too short to cover the CDR3 end, so that end is filled in from the germline J gene. This rearrangement joins TRBV12-3 or TRBV12-4 to TRBJ2-2, with D maybe TRBD2 (6 bases). V lost 3 bases, J lost 2 bases, and 10 bases lay in between. The CDR3 length is 15 residues. CDR3 DNA (partial): TGTGCCAGCAGTTTCAAGGCGGGAAACACCGGGGAG. It codes for CASSFKAGNTGE. The whole CDR3 reads CASSFKAGNTGELFF.

Comment on this clone: The read ends 3 residues shy of where the CDR3 ends; the end is completed using the germline J gene. The chain employs TRBV6-1 and TRBJ1-5; TRBD1 matches 9 bases. Germline V gives CDR1 MNHNS, CDR2 SASEGT. The V segment lost 4 bases and the J segment 7 bases; nucleotides outside the gene matches: 5. The CDR3 has 14 amino acids. CDR3 DNA (partial): TGTGCCAGCAGTGGGGGGACAGGGAGACAGCCC. Its protein is CASSGGTGRQP. In full, the CDR3 reads CASSGGTGRQPQHF.

Details on this clone: The read is 3 residues too short to cover the CDR3 end, so that end is filled in from the germline J gene. The chain uses TRBV5-1 and TRBJ2-3; D uncertain. Trimming cost V 4 bases and J 6 bases, with 15 bases left between them. Germline V CDR1 and CDR2: SGHRS, YFSETQ. This CDR3 is built from 14 residues. The CDR3 is CASSLESASDTQYF. The sequenced part of the CDR3 DNA is TGCGCCAGCAGCCTAGAGTCGGCATCGGATACG. Combining the CDR3 with reference TRBV5-1 and TRBJ2-3 gives the whole variable domain KAGVTQTPRYLIKTRGQQVTLSCSPISGHRSVSWYQQTPGQGLQFLFEYFSETQRNKGNFPGRFSGRQFSNSRSEMNVSTLELGDSALYLCASSLESASDTQYFGPGTRLTVL.

Regarding this clone: The read ends 3 residues early relative to the CDR3; the germline J gene fills the gap. The chain links TRBV5-1 to TRBJ1-4, with D uncertain. V was clipped by 3 bases and J by 6 bases, with 9 bases between them. The CDR3 loop spans 13 amino acids. Germline V gene data show CDR1 as SGHRS and CDR2 as YFSETQ. The CDR3 protein is CASSSEAYEKLFF. CDR3 bases read: TGCGCCAGCAGCTCCGAAGCGTATGAAAAA.

About this clone: Read sequence stops 3 residues before the CDR3 end, and the germline J gene provides the missing end. This rearrangement joins TRBV19 to TRBJ2-1; D possibly corresponds to TRBD1 (6 bases). The CDR3 spans 13 residues. CDR1 and CDR2 (germline): LNHDA, SQIVND (reference sequence). The V gene lost 1 base and the J gene lost 6 bases, with 7 bases spanning the gap. The CDR3 loop is CASSIGTVNEQFF. CDR3 DNA (partial): TGTGCCAGTAGTATAGGGACAGTCAATGAG. Drawing the rest from reference TRBV19 and TRBJ2-1, the complete variable domain is DGGITQSPKYLFRKEGQNVTLSCEQNLNHDAMYWYRQDPGQGLRLIYYSQIVNDFQKGDIAEGYSVSREKKESFPLTVTSAQKNPTAFYLCASSIGTVNEQFFGPGTRLTVL.

For this clone: The read halts 3 residues ahead of the CDR3 end, with the missing end drawn from the germline J gene. This chain uses TRBV7-2 with TRBJ1-5; 7 bases map to TRBD1. The junction had 8 bases not matched to a gene; V was cut back by 5 bases and J by 7 bases. Germline CDR1 SGHTA, CDR2 FQGNSA. The CDR3 covers 14 residues. The CDR3 sequence: CASSGRQGAQPQHF. The part of the CDR3 DNA that was read is TGTGCCAGCAGCGGAAGACAGGGAGCACAGCCC.